This TCR beta chain was profiled in a study of persistence of HIV-infected CD4 T cells. Study-wide background: Isolated cells were CMV- and HIV-1 Gag-responding CD4+ T cells. Up to roughly 180 mL blood was drawn at multiple time points; a couple of donors had single-time leukapheresis.

The libraries were made with immunoSEQ version 4 in survey mode. Assay used: immunoSEQ multiplex PCR; TCRdb lists only in-frame clones, some missing. Of 50,000 or so clones listed, about four fifths are singletons. Unmatched junction bases numbered 7, after V lost 7 bases and J lost 2 bases. CDR1 and CDR2 (germline): GTSNPN, SVGIG (reference sequence). This CDR3 is built from 14 residues. Stimulation used 10 ug/mL lysate from CMV-infected fibroblasts. Sorted nonresponding memory CD4+ T cells were CD40L-negative, CD69-negative, CD45RO-high. Adults with HIV-1 started suppressive ART while chronically infected. An approximately 17-hour stimulation of CD8-depleted PBMCs used anti-CD28/CD49d costimulation, CD40-blocking antibody and enfuvirtide. This clone appeared a single time. Its target is not known.

The clonotype originates from an adult man with HIV who was CMV-seropositive. Sample: CD4+ T cells sorted from PBMCs after approximately 19-hour stimulation, taken from a patient who received antiretroviral therapy. The rearrangement joins TRBV30 to TRBJ2-2; 7 bases are a match to TRBD1. CDR3 sequence (DNA): TGTGCCTCGGGACAGAGCCACAACACCGGGGAGCTGTTTTTT. This codes for CASGQSHNTGELFF.